A selection of T cell receptor beta chains follows, all from one sample in a study of blood T cell repertoires in COVID-19. The protocol was immunoSEQ multiplex PCR, while the TCRdb copy is restricted to in-frame clones and leaves out a portion. The sample lists 150,000 to 200,000 clones, approximately 86% occurring once. The material sequenced was peripheral blood. Every receptor here comes from a man aged 18 to 29 with acute or convalescent COVID-19. CDR3s include the opening cysteine and the closing phenylalanine or tryptophan. D genes are given only for firm matches. The size of a clone is reported for some rows only, either as once, few or many, or as a class for expanded clones.

>TRBV9|-|TRBD1|TRBJ1-1
TGTGCCAGCAGCGAGCAGACAGGGGTGGATGAAGCTTTCTTT
CASSEQTGVDEAFF
>TRBV29-1|-|TRBD2|TRBJ2-7
TGCAGCGTTAAAGGGGACTACCCCTACGAGCAGTACTTC
CSVKGDYPYEQYF
>TRBV5-4|-|-|TRBJ1-1
TGTGCCAGCAGCTCGGACGAGACGATCTTTCGAGGGACTGAAGCTTTCTTT
CASSSDETIFRGTEAFF
>TRBV23-1|-|TRBD1|TRBJ1-5
TGCGCCAGCAGTCAAGTCCCGGGACAGGGGAACAATCAGCCCCAGCATTTT
CASSQVPGQGNNQPQHF
>TRBV20-1|-|TRBD1|TRBJ2-1
TGCAGTGCTAGTGATGGACAGGCCAAGTCCTACAATGAGCAGTTCTTC
CSASDGQAKSYNEQFF
>TRBV30|-|TRBD1|TRBJ1-4
TGTGCCTGGAGCCAACAGGGGGCGGGGGAAAAACTGTTTTTT
CAWSQQGAGEKLFF
>TRBV5-4|-|-|TRBJ2-1
TGTGCCAGCAGCTTGAAAACGGGGAACAATGAGCAGTTCTTC
CASSLKTGNNEQFF
>TRBV11-1|-|-|TRBJ2-3
TGTGCCAGCCGTCGACAGAGCAGCACAGATACGCAGTATTTT
CASRRQSSTDTQYF
>TRBV5-1|once|-|TRBJ2-3
TGCGCCAGCAGCTTGGTAGTAGCGCGCACAGATACGCAGTATTTT
CASSLVVARTDTQYF
>TRBV5-1|-|TRBD1|TRBJ2-2
TGCGCCAGCAGCGCCCCGGGACAGATGAACACCGGGGAGCTGTTTTTT
CASSAPGQMNTGELFF
>TRBV7-6|-|-|TRBJ1-3
TGTGCCAGCAGCTTAGCGGAGGTCTCTGGAAACACCATATATTTT
CASSLAEVSGNTIYF
>TRBV19|-|TRBD2|TRBJ2-1
TGTGCCAGTAGTAACCGACTAGCGGGGTTCAATGAGCAGTTCTTC
CASSNRLAGFNEQFF
>TRBV24-1|-|TRBD1|TRBJ2-7
TGTGCCACCAGTGATTCCGGGACAGGAAGCTACGAGCAGTACTTC
CATSDSGTGSYEQYF
>TRBV7-9|-|TRBD1|TRBJ1-4
TGTGCCAGCAGCCCGGGACAGAATAATGAAAAACTGTTTTTT
CASSPGQNNEKLFF
>TRBV6-4|-|-|TRBJ1-6
TGTGCCAGCTCCGCCGGCGGGGGCGGTTCACCCCTCCACTTT
CASSAGGGGSPLHF
>TRBV12-5|-|TRBD1|TRBJ2-3
TGTGCTAGTGGTTTACCACCCGGGACAGGTAACACAGATACGCAGTATTTT
CASGLPPGTGNTDTQYF
>TRBV5-1|-|-|TRBJ1-2
TGCGCCAGCAGCATAGACAGAGAAGTTAACTATGGCTACACCTTC
CASSIDREVNYGYTF
>TRBV5-6|-|-|TRBJ1-2
TGTGCCAGCAGAACAGACAAGACCCCCGGGGGATATGGCTACACCTTC
CASRTDKTPGGYGYTF
>TRBV5-1|-|TRBD1|TRBJ2-3
TGCGCCAGCAGCTGGGGTCGGGACAGCCCAGATACGCAGTATTTT
CASSWGRDSPDTQYF
>TRBV7-2|-|-|TRBJ2-4
TGTGCCAGCAGCTACATGGGCTTTAACATTCAGTACTTC
CASSYMGFNIQYF
>TRBV2|-|-|TRBJ1-6
TGTGCCAGCAGTGAATTTCTGGACTTACTTTCCTCCTATAATTCACCCCTCCACTTT
CASSEFLDLLSSYNSPLHF
>TRBV4-1|-|TRBD1|TRBJ1-6
TGCGCCAGCAGCCAAGGGGACAGGGGGTATAATTCACCCCTCCACTTT
CASSQGDRGYNSPLHF
>TRBV11-2|-|-|TRBJ1-1
TGTGCCAGCAGCTTAGATCTGGGGACAACTCGGGAAGCTTTCTTT
CASSLDLGTTREAFF
>TRBV5-1|-|TRBD1|TRBJ1-1
TGCGCCAGCAGCAGGGACAGGGGGAACACTGAAGCTTTCTTT
CASSRDRGNTEAFF
>TRBV6-6|-|-|TRBJ2-2
TGTGCCAGCAGAATAGGACGGGAGAACACCGGGGAGCTGTTTTTT
CASRIGRENTGELFF
>TRBV30|-|TRBD2|TRBJ2-5
TGTGCCTGGAGTCAAACACTAGCGAGAGAGACCCAGTACTTC
CAWSQTLARETQYF
>TRBV6-5|-|-|TRBJ1-2
TGTGCCAGCAGTTACTCTCGGCAATCCCGGGTCGGCTACACCTTC
CASSYSRQSRVGYTF
>TRBV29-1|-|TRBD1|TRBJ2-7
TGCAGCGCTTCCGGGACAGGGGTTGGCGAGCAGTACTTC
CSASGTGVGEQYF
>TRBV12-5|once|-|TRBJ1-2
TGTGCTAGTGGTTTGGTACCAAACCAGGGAGGCTACACCTTC
CASGLVPNQGGYTF
>TRBV19|-|-|TRBJ2-3
TGTGCCAGTACCGTTCCGGGGAGCACAGATACGCAGTATTTT
CASTVPGSTDTQYF
>TRBV3-1/TRBV3-2|-|-|TRBJ2-4
TGTGCCAGCAGCCAACAGTTTGGAAACATTCAGTACTTC
CASSQQFGNIQYF
>TRBV6-6|-|TRBD1|TRBJ2-3
TGTGCCAGCACCCGGGACAGGCCCTCAGATACGCAGTATTTT
CASTRDRPSDTQYF
>TRBV11-3|-|-|TRBJ2-2
TGTGCCAGCAGCTTCAACAGGGTGGCCGGGGAGCTGTTTTTT
CASSFNRVAGELFF
>TRBV5-1|-|-|TRBJ1-5
TGCGCCAGCAGCTTGGAAGGGGATCCCAATCAGCCCCAGCATTTT
CASSLEGDPNQPQHF
>TRBV3-1/TRBV3-2|-|-|TRBJ1-1
TGTGCCAGCAGCCAAGATTGGGGGGGGTTGAACACTGAAGCTTTCTTT
CASSQDWGGLNTEAFF
>TRBV2|-|TRBD1|TRBJ2-7
TGTGCCAGCACTGGGCAGGGGGCGAACGAGCAGTACTTC
CASTGQGANEQYF
>TRBV9|once|TRBD1|TRBJ2-7
TGTGCCAGCAGCGCATCCGGGACAGCCTACGAGCAGTACTTC
CASSASGTAYEQYF
>TRBV6-5|-|-|TRBJ1-5
TGTGCCAGCAGGAAACAGGGATCGGGCAATCAGCCCCAGCATTTT
CASRKQGSGNQPQHF
>TRBV30|once|-|TRBJ1-1
TGTGCCTGGAGTGTTATGGGGGCAGCTGAAGCTTTCTTT
CAWSVMGAAEAFF
>TRBV18|-|-|TRBJ1-1
TGTGCCAGCTCACCGGAGGGGAGAAACACTGAAGCTTTCTTT
CASSPEGRNTEAFF
>TRBV7-3|-|TRBD2|TRBJ2-3
TGTGCCAGCAGCTTAGGGGGGGACTCCACAGATACGCAGTATTTT
CASSLGGDSTDTQYF
>TRBV9|-|TRBD1|TRBJ1-5
TGTGCCAGCAGCCCGTCCGACAGGGTAAATCAGCCCCAGCATTTT
CASSPSDRVNQPQHF
>TRBV6-2/TRBV6-3|-|-|TRBJ1-5
TGTGCCAGCAGTTACTCGTACAGGGGCAATCAGCCCCAGCATTTT
CASSYSYRGNQPQHF